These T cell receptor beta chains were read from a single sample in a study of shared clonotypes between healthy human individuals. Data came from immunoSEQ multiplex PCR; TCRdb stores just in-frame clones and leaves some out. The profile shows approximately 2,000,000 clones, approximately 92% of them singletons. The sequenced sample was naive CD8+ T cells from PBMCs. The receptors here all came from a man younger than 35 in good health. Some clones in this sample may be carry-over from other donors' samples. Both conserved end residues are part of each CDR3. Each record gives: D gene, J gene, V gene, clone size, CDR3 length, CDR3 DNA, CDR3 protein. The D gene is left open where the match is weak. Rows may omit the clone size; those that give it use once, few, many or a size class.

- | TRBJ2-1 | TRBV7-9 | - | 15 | TGTGCCAGCAGCTTGCCCGGGAGCTCCTACAATGAGCAGTTCTTC | CASSLPGSSYNEQFF
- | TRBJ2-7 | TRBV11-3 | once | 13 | TGTGCCAGCAGCTTAGACAGAACCTACGAGCAGTACTTC | CASSLDRTYEQYF
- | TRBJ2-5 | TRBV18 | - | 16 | TGTGCCAGCTCACGATACGGGGCCATAAGACGGGAGACCCAGTACTTC | CASSRYGAIRRETQYF
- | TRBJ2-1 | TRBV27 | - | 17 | TGTGCCAGCAGCTATCAACTCGGGGGATTAGGTCTGAATGAGCAGTTCTTC | CASSYQLGGLGLNEQFF
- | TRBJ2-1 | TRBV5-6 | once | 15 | TGTGCCAGCAGCTTGCCCGGGGTACTGGACAATGAGCAGTTCTTC | CASSLPGVLDNEQFF
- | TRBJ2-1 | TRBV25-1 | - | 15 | TGTGCCAGCAGTGCTAACAGGTGGCTAGTCGATGAGCAGTTCTTC | CASSANRWLVDEQFF
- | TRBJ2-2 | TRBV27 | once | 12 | TGTGCCAGCAGTATCAGGGCCGGGGAGCTGTTTTTT | CASSIRAGELFF
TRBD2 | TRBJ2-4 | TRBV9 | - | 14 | TGTGCCAGCAGCGACGGGAGGGCCAAAAACATTCAGTACTTC | CASSDGRAKNIQYF
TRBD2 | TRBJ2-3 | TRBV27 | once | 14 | TGTGCCAGCAGTGAGCGGGAGGGTCCAGATACGCAGTATTTT | CASSEREGPDTQYF
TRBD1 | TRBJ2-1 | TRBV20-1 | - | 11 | TGCAGTGCTCCAGGGGGCGTTGAGCAGTTCTTC | CSAPGGVEQFF